The 5 T cell receptor beta chains presented below share a single source sample, sequenced in a study of CD8+ T cells in alopecia areata. Extraction of RNA preceded its reverse transcription into cDNA, which served as the sequencing template. Clones were sequenced by immunoSEQ multiplex PCR, and TCRdb holds only the in-frame ones, with some missing. The sample lists approximately 280,000 clones, roughly 60% occurring once. Described treatment: oral pan-JAK inhibitor, 5-10 mg twice daily. This specimen was CD4+ T cells sorted from blood, taken at week 24, from a patient treated with tofacitinib. The origin of the receptors is a human donor with alopecia areata.

The chain employs TRBV25-1 and TRBJ2-1; 7 bases fit TRBD1. This CDR3 comprises 16 residues. V lost 5 bases and J lost 0; bases outside the gene matches: 7. CDR1 and CDR2 (germline): MGHDK, SYGVNS. The CDR3 loop reads CASSSRTGSSYNEQFF. The CDR3 nucleotides read TGTGCCAGCAGTAGCCGGACAGGTAGCTCCTACAATGAGCAGTTCTTC.

This clone was seen more than once but under ten times. The chain joins TRBV15 to TRBJ1-6, with D perhaps TRBD1 (5 bases). V lost 3 bases to trimming and J lost 3 bases, with 18 bases between them. The V gene's germline CDR1 is LNHNV and CDR2 YYDKDF (reference sequence). CDR3 length: 18 amino acids. The CDR3 here is CATSREIWGEGYNSPLHF. The DNA for the CDR3 is TGTGCCACCAGCAGGGAGATTTGGGGCGAGGGCTATAATTCACCCCTCCACTTT.

This clone was recorded a few times. The V call is TRBV5-6, the J call TRBJ2-5, with no clear D. This CDR3 region has 15 residues. Germline lookup yields CDR1 SGHDT and CDR2 YYEEEE. With 1 base removed from V and 0 bases from J, the gap between germline ends came to 10 bases. The CDR3 is CASSLPGPYQETQYF. CDR3 nucleotides: TGTGCCAGCAGCTTGCCCGGGCCGTACCAAGAGACCCAGTACTTC.

This clone was observed a single time. V usage is TRBV29-1 and J usage is TRBJ2-3, with D possibly matching TRBD1 (6 bases). Germline CDR1 reads SQVTM; CDR2 reads ANQGSEA. CDR3 length: 14 amino acids. V dropped 1 base and J dropped 3 bases, with 11 bases sitting between them. The CDR3 protein is CSVEGGLWTDTQYF. The CDR3 coding sequence is TGCAGCGTTGAAGGGGGGCTGTGGACAGATACGCAGTATTTT.

This clone was counted a single time. This sequence joins TRBV4-1 and TRBJ2-2; 7 positions match TRBD2. The CDR3 covers 16 residues. Germline V CDR1 and CDR2: MGHRA, YSYEKL. Unmatched junction bases numbered 14, after V lost 7 bases and J lost 6 bases. The CDR3 DNA sequence: TGCGCCAGCACCTCAAGGGAGGGCCAAAGGTCCGGGGAGCTGTTTTTT. It encodes CASTSREGQRSGELFF.